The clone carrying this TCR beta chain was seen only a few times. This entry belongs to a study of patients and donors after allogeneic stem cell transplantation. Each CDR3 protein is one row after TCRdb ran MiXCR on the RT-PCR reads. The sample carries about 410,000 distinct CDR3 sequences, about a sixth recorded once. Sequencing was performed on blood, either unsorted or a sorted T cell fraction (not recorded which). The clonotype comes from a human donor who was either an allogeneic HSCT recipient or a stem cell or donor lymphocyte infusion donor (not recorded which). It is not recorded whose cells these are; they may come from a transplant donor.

The CDR3 coding sequence is TGTGCCAGCAACCCCTGGGGCGCGGGGAACACTGAAGCTTTCTTT. Translation: CASNPWGAGNTEAFF. The chain recombines TRBV6-2 or TRBV6-3 with TRBJ1-1, with D possibly being TRBD1 (5 bases). The CDR3 loop spans 15 amino acids. Germline CDR1 MNHEY, CDR2 SVGEGT. The germline V and J ends were trimmed by 7 bases and 1 base, with 16 bases remaining between them.